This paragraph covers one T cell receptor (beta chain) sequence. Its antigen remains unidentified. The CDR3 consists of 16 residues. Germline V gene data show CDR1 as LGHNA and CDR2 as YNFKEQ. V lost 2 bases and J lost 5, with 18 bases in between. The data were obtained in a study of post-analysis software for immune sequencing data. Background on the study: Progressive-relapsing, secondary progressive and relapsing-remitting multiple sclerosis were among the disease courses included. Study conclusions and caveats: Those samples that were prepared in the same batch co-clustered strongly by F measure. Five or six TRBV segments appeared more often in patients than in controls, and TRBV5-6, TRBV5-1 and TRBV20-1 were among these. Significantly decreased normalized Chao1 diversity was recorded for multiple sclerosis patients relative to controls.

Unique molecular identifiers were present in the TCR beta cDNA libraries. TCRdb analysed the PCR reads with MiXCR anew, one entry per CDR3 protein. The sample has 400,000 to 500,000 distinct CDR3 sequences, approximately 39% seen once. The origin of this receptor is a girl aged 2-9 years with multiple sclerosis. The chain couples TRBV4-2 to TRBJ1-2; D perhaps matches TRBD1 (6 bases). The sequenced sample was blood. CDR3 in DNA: TGTGCCAGCAGCCAATTACAGGGATCGGCTCGGTATGGCTACACCTTC. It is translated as CASSQLQGSARYGYTF.